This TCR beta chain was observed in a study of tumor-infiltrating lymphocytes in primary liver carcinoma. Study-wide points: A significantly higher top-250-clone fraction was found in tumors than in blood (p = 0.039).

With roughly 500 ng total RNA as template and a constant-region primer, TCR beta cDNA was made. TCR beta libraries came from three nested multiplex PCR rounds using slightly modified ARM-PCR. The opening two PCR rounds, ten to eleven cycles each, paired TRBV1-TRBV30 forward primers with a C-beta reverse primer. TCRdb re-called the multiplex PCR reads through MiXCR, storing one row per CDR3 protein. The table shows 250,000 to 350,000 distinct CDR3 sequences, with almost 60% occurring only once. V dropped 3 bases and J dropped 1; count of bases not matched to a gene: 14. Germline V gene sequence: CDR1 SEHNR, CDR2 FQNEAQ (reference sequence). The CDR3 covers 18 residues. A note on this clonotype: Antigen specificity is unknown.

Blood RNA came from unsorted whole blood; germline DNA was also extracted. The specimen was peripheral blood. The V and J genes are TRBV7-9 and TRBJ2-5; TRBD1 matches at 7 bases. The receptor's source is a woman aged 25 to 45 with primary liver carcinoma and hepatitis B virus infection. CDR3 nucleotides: TGTGCCAGCAGCTTTTCCCCCCGGATGGACAGGTTCCAAGAGACCCAGTACTTC. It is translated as CASSFSPRMDRFQETQYF. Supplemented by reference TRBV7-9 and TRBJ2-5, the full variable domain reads DTGVSQNPRHKITKRGQNVTFRCDPISEHNRLYWYRQTLGQGPEFLTYFQNEAQLEKSRLLSDRFSAERPKGSFSTLEIQRTEQGDSAMYLCASSFSPRMDRFQETQYFGPGTRLLVL.